The 14 T cell receptor beta chains given below trace back to one sample, sequenced in a study of OX40 agonist ivuxolimab in advanced cancers. Here immunoSEQ multiplex PCR was the method, and the copy in TCRdb shows in-frame clones only, minus some. The sample carries about 75,000 clones, around nine tenths recorded once. The sequencing used CD4+ or CD8+ T cells sorted from blood, collected in a trial of the OX40 agonist ivuxolimab. These receptors all come from an adult with an advanced solid tumor such as melanoma, head and neck, liver or kidney cancer.

The chain uses TRBV18 and TRBJ1-5; D gene uncertain. The ends were cut back, 4 bases at V and 0 bases at J, with 13 bases in the middle. The CDR3 spans 16 residues. Germline V CDR1 and CDR2: KGHSH, LQKENI. CDR3 residues: CASSQRTDNSNQPQHF. The CDR3 DNA reads as TGTGCCAGCTCACAACGGACCGATAATAGCAATCAGCCCCAGCATTTT.

The chain is built from TRBV9 and TRBJ2-7, with no clear D. Germline CDR1 and CDR2: SGDLS and YYNGEE. The CDR3 has 12 residues. Trimming took off 0 bases at V and 3 bases at J, with 4 bases between the two ends. CDR3 nucleotides: TGTGCCAGCAGCGTAGTATTCTACGAGCAGTACTTC. Translation: CASSVVFYEQYF.

The J gene is TRBJ2-3, the V gene TRBV7-3; D is possibly TRBD1 or TRBD2 (5 bases each). The germline V and J ends were trimmed by 5 bases and 2 bases, with 14 bases remaining between them. This CDR3 is built from 15 residues. Germline CDR1 SGHTA, CDR2 FQGTGA. CDR3: CASSPSGTDTDTQYF. CDR3 nucleotides: TGTGCCAGCAGCCCGTCCGGGACGGACACAGATACGCAGTATTTT.

The chain recombines TRBV4-3 with TRBJ1-6; TRBD1 is a possible D gene (6 bases). Trimming pared 1 base from V and 10 bases from J, leaving 14 bases between. The length of the CDR3 is 15 residues. Germline CDR1 is LGHNA and CDR2 is YSLEER. The CDR3 nucleotides are TGCGCCAGCAGCCAAGCGGGGGGGCAGGGATCACCCCTCCACTTT. It encodes CASSQAGGQGSPLHF.

This clone was detected only once. The V gene is TRBV7-2, the J gene TRBJ2-3; D is uncertain. The V end lost 8 bases, the J end lost 6 bases, and 12 bases lay between the germline ends. Germline V lookup: CDR1 SGHTA, CDR2 FQGNSA. This CDR3 has 12 residues. The CDR3 sequence: CASSLWGDTQYF. DNA of the CDR3: TGTGCCAGCTCCTTGTGGGGTGATACGCAGTATTTT.

This chain uses TRBV6-5 with TRBJ2-7, with D maybe TRBD1 (6 bases). The CDR3 sequence is 12 residues long. Between the trimmed V and J ends, which lost 4 bases and 6 bases, there was a span of 10 bases. Germline V gene lookup returns CDR1 MNHEY and CDR2 SVGAGI. This chain's CDR3 is CASSWNRVEQYF. The CDR3 nucleotides read TGTGCCAGCAGTTGGAACAGGGTCGAGCAGTACTTC.

A few counts support this clone. The chain recombines TRBV14 with TRBJ2-7; no definite D call. This CDR3 has 14 amino acids. Per germline, CDR1 SGHDN and CDR2 FVKESK. With 4 bases removed from V and 3 bases from J, the gap between germline ends came to 13 bases. CDR3 DNA: TGTGCCAGCAGCCCACCCCAGCGAGTCTACGAGCAGTACTTC. Translation: CASSPPQRVYEQYF.

This rearrangement joins TRBV30 to TRBJ1-4; TRBD1 matches 8 bases. J was trimmed by 7 bases and V by 5 bases; bases with no gene match: 3. This CDR3 has 12 residues. Germline CDR1 GTSNPN, CDR2 SVGIG (reference sequence). The CDR3 region has the DNA TGTGCCTGGGCGGACAGGGCTGAAAAACTGTTTTTT. This gives the protein CAWADRAEKLFF.

As to this clone: The junction departs from germline at one end; a sequencing error may be responsible. The rearrangement links TRBV7-2 to TRBJ2-1, with a weak D call TRBD1 (8 bases). Germline loops: CDR1 SGHTA, CDR2 FQGNSA. CDR3 length equals 15 residues. The CDR3 loop reads CASSLGGVQDRAYIF. The CDR3 DNA is TGTGCCAGCAGCTTGGGGGGGGTGCAGGACAGGGCCTATATCTTC. The full variable domain, its missing parts supplied by reference TRBV7-2 and TRBJ2-1, is GAGVSQSPSNKVTEKGKDVELRCDPISGHTALYWYRQSLGQGLEFLIYFQGNSAPDKSGLPSDRFSAERTGGSVSTLTIQRTQQEDSAVYLCASSLGGVQDRAYIFGPGTRLTVL.

V usage is TRBV7-8 and J usage is TRBJ1-4; a possible D gene is TRBD1 (5 bases). V gave up 5 bases and J gave up 3 bases, with 13 bases separating them. Germline V gives CDR1 SGHVS, CDR2 FQNEAQ. The CDR3 consists of 15 residues. CDR3 protein: CASSTTRVANEKLFF. For the CDR3, the DNA is TGTGCCAGCAGCACAACCAGGGTAGCTAATGAAAAACTGTTTTTT.

The rearrangement uses TRBV5-5 and TRBJ1-4; D is uncertain. Trimming stripped 1 base from V and 4 bases from J, with 11 bases between. The CDR3 totals 15 residues. Germline assignment: CDR1 SGHKS and CDR2 YYEKEE (reference sequence). CDR3 amino acids: CASSLSQISNEKLFF. In DNA form, the CDR3 reads TGTGCCAGCAGCTTGTCACAGATCAGTAATGAAAAACTGTTTTTT. Full variable domain (remainder filled in from reference TRBV5-5 and TRBJ1-4): DAGVTQSPTHLIKTRGQQVTLRCSPISGHKSVSWYQQVLGQGPQFIFQYYEKEERGRGNFPDRFSARQFPNYSSELNVNALLLGDSALYLCASSLSQISNEKLFFGSGTQLSVL.

In its sample, this clone was seen once. The gene calls are TRBV28 and TRBJ1-5; TRBD1 might be the D (5 bases). V lost 6 bases, J lost 4 bases, and 16 bases lay in between. This CDR3 is built from 15 residues. Germline V gene data show CDR1 as MDHEN and CDR2 as SYDVKM. The CDR3 reads CASSPGTRGNQPQHF. For the CDR3, the DNA is TGTGCCAGCAGCCCCGGGACCCGGGGAAATCAGCCCCAGCATTTT.

The J gene is TRBJ1-4, the V gene TRBV30, with D possibly being TRBD1 (5 bases). Germline V lookup: CDR1 GTSNPN, CDR2 SVGIG (reference sequence). With 3 bases removed from V and 3 bases from J, the gap between germline ends came to 17 bases. The CDR3 runs 16 residues. The CDR3, as DNA: TGTGCCTGGAGCCGGGGTATGGGGGTTGCTAATGAAAAACTGTTTTTT. It is translated as CAWSRGMGVANEKLFF.

This chain links TRBV5-8 with TRBJ1-2; a weak D match, TRBD1 (5 bases). This CDR3 has 13 residues. Germline lookup yields CDR1 SGHTS and CDR2 YDEGEE. V lost 4 bases and J lost 5, with 12 bases in between. The DNA for the CDR3 is TGTGCCAGCAGCCCCCCAGGGCAGTATGGCTACACCTTC. Translated, it gives CASSPPGQYGYTF.